A single sample gave rise to the 10 T cell receptor beta chains below, sequenced in a study of prognosis after radiotherapy for stage I lung cancer. Two-round multiplex PCR, the amplification method, yielded TCR beta CDR3 from genomic DNA. Each TRBV and TRBJ gene had its own primer in the first PCR round. One entry per CDR3 protein, called by TCRdb with MiXCR from the multiplex PCR reads. Altogether some 14,000 distinct CDR3 sequences are present, 35% to 40% being singletons, with the ten largest covering roughly 40%. The sequenced sample was PBMCs, obtained before or after stereotactic body radiation therapy (not recorded which). Receptors originate from a donor over 45 with non-small cell lung cancer.

With respect to this clonotype: This is likely an artifact of a read error, given a far larger clone one base away. The chain employs TRBV11-2 and TRBJ2-7; 13 bases fit TRBD2. The CDR3 covers 18 residues. V trimming: 3 bases; J trimming: 7 bases; junction bases outside the gene matches: 15. Germline-derived CDR1 and CDR2 are SGHAT and FQNNGV. The CDR3 DNA reads as TGTGCCAGCAGCTTTAGGCCAGGTACTAGCGGGGGGGCAAATGAGCAGTACTTC. Translation gives CASSFRPGTSGGANEQYF.

This clonotype was recorded many times. This sequence joins TRBV7-9 and TRBJ2-2; TRBD1 matches at 8 bases. The germline V gene has CDR1 SEHNR and CDR2 FQNEAQ (reference sequence). V was clipped by 5 bases and J by 5 bases; unmatched bases: 7. The CDR3 covers 15 residues. This CDR3 is CASSLRQGLTGELFF. The CDR3 DNA sequence: TGTGCCAGCAGCCTCCGACAGGGGCTGACCGGGGAGCTGTTTTTT.

This clonotype was detected ten times or more. The chain links TRBV24-1 to TRBJ2-1; TRBD2 matches at 7 bases. Losses at the gene ends were 9 bases for V and 8 bases for J; bases not matched to a gene: 15. Germline V CDR1 and CDR2: KGHDR, SFDVKD. The CDR3 is made up of 15 amino acids. CDR3 DNA sequence: TGTGCCACCTCGACCTCTCGGCGGGGGAGTGATGAGCAGTTCTTC. Its protein product is CATSTSRRGSDEQFF.

Points on this clonotype: Lacking the conserved final phenylalanine or tryptophan, this CDR3 likely reflects a read error. This chain uses TRBV6-1 with TRBJ2-5; no definite D call. CDR3 length equals 15 residues. Germline V gene data show CDR1 as MNHNS and CDR2 as SASEGT. The CDR3 DNA reads TGTGCCAGCACCAATGAAGCACGTGCTCAAGAGAACCAGTACTTA. Its translation is CASTNEARAQENQYL.

This clonotype was seen many times. The rearrangement joins TRBV6-5 to TRBJ1-3, with TRBD1 as a possible D gene (6 bases). The germline V gene encodes CDR1 MNHEY and CDR2 SVGAGI. V was shortened by 4 bases and J by 8 bases, with 18 bases between the two germline ends. This CDR3 spans 15 amino acids. CDR3 region: CASSSEYRVAYTIYF. CDR3 bases: TGTGCCAGCAGTTCAGAATACAGGGTCGCGTACACCATATATTTT.

By sample fraction, this clonotype is medium-sized. The chain recombines TRBV20-1 with TRBJ1-6, with D unclear. V lost 1 base and J lost 6, with 13 bases in between. The CDR3 consists of 15 residues. Germline CDR1 is DFQATT and CDR2 is SNEGSKA (reference sequence). CDR3 sequence: CSARAGTPVNSPLHF. The CDR3 bases are TGCAGTGCTAGAGCGGGTACCCCCGTTAATTCACCCCTCCACTTT.

About this clonotype: This may stem from a read error, because a much larger clone lies one nucleotide away. The CDR3 sequence is CASNPRPGQQYF. The CDR3 DNA reads TGTGCCAGCAACCCGCGGCCGGGCCAGCAGTACTTC. The rearrangement joins TRBV28 to TRBJ2-7; D unclear. From germline, CDR1 is MDHEN and CDR2 SYDVKM. This CDR3 is 12 amino acids long. The V end lost 7 bases, the J end lost 8 bases, and 15 bases lay between the germline ends.

At least ten counts were recorded for this clonotype. This chain connects TRBV28 to TRBJ1-4; the D gene is possibly TRBD1 (6 bases). CDR1 and CDR2 (germline): MDHEN, SYDVKM. With 5 bases removed from V and 6 bases from J, the gap between germline ends came to 16 bases. This CDR3 spans 15 amino acids. The CDR3 spells CASSLMGGADEKLFF. In nucleotides, the CDR3 is TGTGCCAGCAGTCTTATGGGGGGGGCAGATGAAAAACTGTTTTTT.

Details on this clonotype: No conserved phenylalanine or tryptophan is present at the end of the CDR3, so a read error is the likely explanation. This sequence joins TRBV25-1 and TRBJ2-1; D gene unclear. V lost 6 bases, J lost 2 bases, and 8 bases lay in between. Looked up from germline, CDR1 is MGHDK and CDR2 is SYGVNS. The CDR3 loop spans 13 amino acids. Here the CDR3 DNA reads TGTGCCAGCAGGGCTAAGGCCTACAATGAGCAGTTCTTG. Translated: CASRAKAYNEQFL.

This clonotype was seen a handful of times. With a much larger clone just one base away, this may be a read error. The chain combines TRBV13 with TRBJ2-1; D is possibly TRBD1 (6 bases). V was shortened by 6 bases and J by 6 bases, with 15 bases between the two germline ends. The CDR3 covers 14 residues. Germline lookup yields CDR1 PRHDT and CDR2 FYEKMQ (reference sequence). The CDR3 region is CASRPPYRANEQFF. In nucleotides, the CDR3 is TGTGCCAGCAGACCCCCTTACAGGGCCAATGAGCAGTTCTTC.